These 8 T cell receptor beta chains share one sample of origin, sequenced in a study of PD-1 blockade in classical Hodgkin lymphoma. The method was immunoSEQ multiplex PCR; TCRdb's version includes in-frame clones alone and lacks a portion of them. Here the sample spans some 86,000 clones, roughly nine tenths being singletons. Time point here: cycle 4 day 1 (C4D1), after more than 5 weeks of nivolumab. Every patient was affected by relapse after autologous stem cell transplantation, while exposure to brentuximab vedotin was not uniform. This specimen was peripheral blood mononuclear cells (PBMCs), taken before the fourth cycle of nivolumab. The receptors stem from a human donor with classical Hodgkin lymphoma.

The chain combines TRBV10-3 with TRBJ2-4, with TRBD1 identical over 7 bases. The CDR3 has 15 amino acids. V shed 3 bases and J 1 base; nucleotides not matched to a gene: 3. Germline V gene sequence: CDR1 ENHRY, CDR2 SYGVKD. The CDR3 bases are TGTGCCATCAGTGATACAGGGGATGCCAAAAACATTCAGTACTTC. The encoded protein is CAISDTGDAKNIQYF.

V and J are TRBV5-6 and TRBJ2-1; no firm D call. Germline assignment: CDR1 SGHDT and CDR2 YYEEEE. V lost 0 bases to trimming and J lost 2 bases, with 6 bases between them. The length of the CDR3 is 14 residues. CDR3 protein: CASSLGQPYNEQFF. The DNA for the CDR3 is TGTGCCAGCAGCTTGGGGCAGCCCTACAATGAGCAGTTCTTC.

This clone was observed a single time. The chain recombines TRBV10-3 with TRBJ1-6; 10 bases line up with TRBD1. The CDR3 runs 15 residues. The junction had 7 bases not matched to a gene; V was cut back by 7 bases and J by 7 bases. Germline V lookup: CDR1 ENHRY, CDR2 SYGVKD. This CDR3 is CAITPTGGRNSPLHF. CDR3 in DNA: TGTGCCATCACCCCGACAGGGGGCAGGAATTCACCCCTCCACTTT.

The chain links TRBV4-1 to TRBJ1-1; D gene ambiguous. The ends were cut back, 0 bases at V and 5 bases at J, with 10 bases in the middle. CDR1 and CDR2 from the germline V gene are MGHRA and YSYEKL. The CDR3 length is 14 residues. Here the CDR3 reads CASSQDNGATEAFF. The CDR3 nucleotides read TGCGCCAGCAGCCAAGATAATGGTGCTACTGAAGCTTTCTTT.

The chain couples TRBV30 to TRBJ2-3, with TRBD2 matching 11 bases. Per germline, CDR1 GTSNPN and CDR2 SVGIG (reference sequence). After removal of 2 bases from V and 7 bases from J, the junction contained 11 bases not matched to a gene. The length of the CDR3 is 16 residues. The CDR3 DNA reads as TGTGCCTGGAGTACACCACTAGCGGGGGCCTCCAATACGCAGTATTTT. Translation gives CAWSTPLAGASNTQYF.

This clone appeared once. The CDR3 bases are TGTGCCAGCAGTTACTCGTTGGCGGAGGGAGATACGCAGTATTTT. Its translation is CASSYSLAEGDTQYF. The V call is TRBV6-6, the J call TRBJ2-3; possibly TRBD2 for D (6 bases). CDR3 length: 15 amino acids. The V gene lost 0 bases and the J gene lost 5 bases, with 12 bases spanning the gap. CDR1 and CDR2 from the germline V gene are MNHNY and SVGAGI (reference sequence).

The V and J genes are TRBV29-1 and TRBJ1-2; D is uncertain. Between the trimmed V and J ends, which lost 0 bases and 5 bases, there was a span of 7 bases. CDR1 is SQVTM and CDR2 is ANQGSEA in the germline V gene. The length of the CDR3 is 12 residues. CDR3: CSVEEARYGYTF. CDR3 DNA: TGCAGCGTTGAAGAGGCTCGTTATGGCTACACCTTC.

The rearrangement links TRBV10-3 to TRBJ1-3; 7 nucleotides match TRBD1. V lost 1 base, J lost 6 bases, and 6 bases stayed unmatched. CDR3 length equals 15 residues. Germline values: CDR1 ENHRY, CDR2 SYGVKD. The CDR3 region is CAISELGGFENTIYF. CDR3 nucleotides: TGTGCCATCAGTGAGTTAGGGGGCTTCGAAAACACCATATATTTT.